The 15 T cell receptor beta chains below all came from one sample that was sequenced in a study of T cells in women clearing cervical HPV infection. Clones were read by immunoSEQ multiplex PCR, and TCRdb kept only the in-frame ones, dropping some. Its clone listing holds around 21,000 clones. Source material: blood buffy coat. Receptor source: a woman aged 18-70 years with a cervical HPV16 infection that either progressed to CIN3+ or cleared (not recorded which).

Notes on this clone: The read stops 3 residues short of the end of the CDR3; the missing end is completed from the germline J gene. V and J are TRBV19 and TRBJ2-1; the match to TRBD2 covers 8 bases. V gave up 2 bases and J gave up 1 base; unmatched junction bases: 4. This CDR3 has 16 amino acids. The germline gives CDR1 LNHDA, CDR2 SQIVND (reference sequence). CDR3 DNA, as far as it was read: TGTGCCAGTAGTATAAGGAGCGGGAGTTCCTACAATGAG. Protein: CASSIRSGSSYNE. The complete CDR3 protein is CASSIRSGSSYNEQFF. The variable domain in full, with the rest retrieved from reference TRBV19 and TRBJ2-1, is DGGITQSPKYLFRKEGQNVTLSCEQNLNHDAMYWYRQDPGQGLRLIYYSQIVNDFQKGDIAEGYSVSREKKESFPLTVTSAQKNPTAFYLCASSIRSGSSYNEQFFGPGTRLTVL.

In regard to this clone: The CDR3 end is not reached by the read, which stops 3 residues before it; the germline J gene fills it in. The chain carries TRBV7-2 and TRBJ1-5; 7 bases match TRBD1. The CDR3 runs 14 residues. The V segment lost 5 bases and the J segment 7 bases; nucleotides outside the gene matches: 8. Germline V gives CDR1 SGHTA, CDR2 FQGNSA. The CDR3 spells CASSTRQGHQPQHF. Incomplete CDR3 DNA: TGTGCCAGCAGCACCCGACAGGGCCACCAGCCC.

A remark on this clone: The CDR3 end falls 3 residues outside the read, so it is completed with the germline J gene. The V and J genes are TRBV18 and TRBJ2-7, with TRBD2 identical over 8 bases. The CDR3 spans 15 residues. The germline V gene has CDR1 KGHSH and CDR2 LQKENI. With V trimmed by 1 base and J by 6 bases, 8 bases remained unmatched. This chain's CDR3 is CASSPLSGNSGEQYF. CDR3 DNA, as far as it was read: TGTGCCAGCTCACCACTTAGCGGGAACTCAGGCGAG.

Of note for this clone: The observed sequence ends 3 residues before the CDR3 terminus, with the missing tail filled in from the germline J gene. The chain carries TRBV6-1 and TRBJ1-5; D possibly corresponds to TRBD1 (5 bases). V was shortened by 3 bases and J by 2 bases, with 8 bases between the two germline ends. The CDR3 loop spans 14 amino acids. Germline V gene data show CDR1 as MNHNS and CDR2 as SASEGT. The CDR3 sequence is CASSEIRGNQPQHF. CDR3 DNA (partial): TGTGCCAGCAGTGAGATCAGGGGCAATCAGCCC.

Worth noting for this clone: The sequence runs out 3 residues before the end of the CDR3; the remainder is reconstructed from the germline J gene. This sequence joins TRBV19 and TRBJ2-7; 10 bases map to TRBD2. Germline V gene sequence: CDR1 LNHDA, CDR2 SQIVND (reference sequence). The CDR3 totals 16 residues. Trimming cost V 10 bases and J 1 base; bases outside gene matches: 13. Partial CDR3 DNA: TGTGCCACCTCCATCCTTCCGGGACTAGCGTCCTACGAG. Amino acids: CATSILPGLASYE. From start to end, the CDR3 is CATSILPGLASYEQYF.

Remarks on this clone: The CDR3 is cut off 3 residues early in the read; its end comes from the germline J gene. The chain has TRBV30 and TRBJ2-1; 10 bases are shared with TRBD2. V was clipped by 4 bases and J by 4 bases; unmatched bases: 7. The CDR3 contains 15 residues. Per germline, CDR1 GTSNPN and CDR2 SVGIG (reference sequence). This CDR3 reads CAWMGLAGAYNEQFF. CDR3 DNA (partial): TGTGCCTGGATGGGCCTAGCGGGAGCTTACAATGAG.

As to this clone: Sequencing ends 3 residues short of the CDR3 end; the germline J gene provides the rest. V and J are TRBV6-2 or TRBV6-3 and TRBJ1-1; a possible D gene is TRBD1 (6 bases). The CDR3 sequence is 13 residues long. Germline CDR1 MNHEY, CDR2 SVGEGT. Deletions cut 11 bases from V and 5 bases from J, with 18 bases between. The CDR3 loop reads CALTQGWRTEAFF. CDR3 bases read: TGTGCCTTAACGCAGGGGTGGAGGACTGAA.

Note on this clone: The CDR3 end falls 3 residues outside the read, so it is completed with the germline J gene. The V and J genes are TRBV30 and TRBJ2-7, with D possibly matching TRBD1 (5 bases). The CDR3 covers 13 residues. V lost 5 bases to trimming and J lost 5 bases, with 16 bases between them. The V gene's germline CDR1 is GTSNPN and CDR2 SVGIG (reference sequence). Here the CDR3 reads CAWDFHGADEQYF. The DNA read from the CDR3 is TGTGCCTGGGACTTCCATGGGGCGGACGAG. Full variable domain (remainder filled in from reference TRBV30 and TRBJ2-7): SQTIHQWPATLVQPVGSPLSLECTVEGTSNPNLYWYRQAAGRGLQLLFYSVGIGQISSEVPQNLSASRPQDRQFILSSKKLLLSDSGFYLCAWDFHGADEQYFGPGTRLTVT.

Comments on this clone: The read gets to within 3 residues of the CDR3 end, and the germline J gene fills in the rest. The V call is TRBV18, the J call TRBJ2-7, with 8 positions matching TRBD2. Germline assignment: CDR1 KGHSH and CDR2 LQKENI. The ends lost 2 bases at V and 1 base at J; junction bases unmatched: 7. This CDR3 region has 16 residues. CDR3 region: CASSPMTGLGSYEQYF. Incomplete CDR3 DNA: TGTGCCAGCTCACCAATGACGGGACTAGGGTCCTACGAG.

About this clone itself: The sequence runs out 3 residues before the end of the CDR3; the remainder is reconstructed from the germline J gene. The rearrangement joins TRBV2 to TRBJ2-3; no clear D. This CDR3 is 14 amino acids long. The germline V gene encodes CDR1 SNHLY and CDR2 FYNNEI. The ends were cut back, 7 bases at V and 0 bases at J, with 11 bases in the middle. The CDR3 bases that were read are TGTGCCAGCACCCCCGAGCCTAGCACAGATACG. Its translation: CASTPEPSTDT. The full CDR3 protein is CASTPEPSTDTQYF.

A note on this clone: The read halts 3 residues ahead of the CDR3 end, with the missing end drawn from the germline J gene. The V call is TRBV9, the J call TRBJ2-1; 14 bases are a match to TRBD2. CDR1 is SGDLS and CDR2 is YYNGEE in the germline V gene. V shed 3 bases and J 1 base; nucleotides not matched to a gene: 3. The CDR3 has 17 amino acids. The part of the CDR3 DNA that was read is TGTGCCAGCAGCGGAGGACTAGCGGGAGGTTCCTACAATGAG. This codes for CASSGGLAGGSYNE. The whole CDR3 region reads CASSGGLAGGSYNEQFF.

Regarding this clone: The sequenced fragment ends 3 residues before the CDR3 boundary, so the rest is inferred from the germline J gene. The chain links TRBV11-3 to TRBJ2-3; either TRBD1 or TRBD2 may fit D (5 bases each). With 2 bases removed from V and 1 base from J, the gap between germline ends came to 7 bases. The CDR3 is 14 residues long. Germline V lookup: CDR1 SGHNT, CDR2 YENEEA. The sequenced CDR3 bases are TGTGCCAGCAGCTTAAGGGGAGGCACAGATACG. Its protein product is CASSLRGGTDT. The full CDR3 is CASSLRGGTDTQYF.

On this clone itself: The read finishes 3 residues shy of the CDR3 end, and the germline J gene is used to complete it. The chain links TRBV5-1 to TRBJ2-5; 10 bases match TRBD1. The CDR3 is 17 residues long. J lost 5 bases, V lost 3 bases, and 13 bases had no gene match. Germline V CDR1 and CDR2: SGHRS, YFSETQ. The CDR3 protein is CASSYGRDRGAKETQYF. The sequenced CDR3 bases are TGCGCCAGCAGCTACGGTAGGGACAGGGGAGCAAAGGAGACC.

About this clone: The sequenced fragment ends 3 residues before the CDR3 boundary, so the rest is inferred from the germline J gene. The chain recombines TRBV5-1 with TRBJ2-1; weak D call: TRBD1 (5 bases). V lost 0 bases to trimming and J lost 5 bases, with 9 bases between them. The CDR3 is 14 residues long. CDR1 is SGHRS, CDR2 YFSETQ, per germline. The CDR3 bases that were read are TGCGCCAGCAGCTTGGTTCAGGGCGACAATGAG. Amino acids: CASSLVQGDNE. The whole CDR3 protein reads CASSLVQGDNEQFF.

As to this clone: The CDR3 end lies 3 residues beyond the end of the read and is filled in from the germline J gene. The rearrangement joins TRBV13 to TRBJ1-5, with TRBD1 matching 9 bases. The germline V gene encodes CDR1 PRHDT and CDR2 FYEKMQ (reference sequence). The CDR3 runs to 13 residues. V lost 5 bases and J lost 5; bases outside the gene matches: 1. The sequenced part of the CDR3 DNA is TGTGCCAGCAGCAGGGACAGGGATCAGCCC. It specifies CASSRDRDQP. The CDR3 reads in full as CASSRDRDQPQHF.